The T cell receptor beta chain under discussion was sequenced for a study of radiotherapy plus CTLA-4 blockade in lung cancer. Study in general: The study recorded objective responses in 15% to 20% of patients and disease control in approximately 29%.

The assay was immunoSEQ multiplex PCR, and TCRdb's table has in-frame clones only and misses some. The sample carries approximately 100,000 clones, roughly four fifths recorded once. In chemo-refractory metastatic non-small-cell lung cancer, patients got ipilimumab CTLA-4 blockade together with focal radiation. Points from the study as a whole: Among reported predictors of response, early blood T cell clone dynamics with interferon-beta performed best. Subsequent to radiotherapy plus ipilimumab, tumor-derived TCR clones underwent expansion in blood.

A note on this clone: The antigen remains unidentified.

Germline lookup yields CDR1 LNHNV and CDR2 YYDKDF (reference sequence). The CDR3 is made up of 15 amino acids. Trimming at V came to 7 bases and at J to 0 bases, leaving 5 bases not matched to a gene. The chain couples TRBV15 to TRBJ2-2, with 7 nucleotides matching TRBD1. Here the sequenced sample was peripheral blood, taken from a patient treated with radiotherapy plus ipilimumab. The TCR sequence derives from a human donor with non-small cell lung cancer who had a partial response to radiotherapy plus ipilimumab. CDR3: CATTEGTANTGELFF. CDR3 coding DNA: TGTGCCACCACCGAGGGGACAGCGAACACCGGGGAGCTGTTTTTT. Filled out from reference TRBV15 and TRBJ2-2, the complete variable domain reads DAMVIQNPRYQVTQFGKPVTLSCSQTLNHNVMYWYQQKSSQAPKLLFHYYDKDFNNEADTPDNFQSRRPNTSFCFLDIRSPGLGDTAMYLCATTEGTANTGELFFGEGSRLTVL.